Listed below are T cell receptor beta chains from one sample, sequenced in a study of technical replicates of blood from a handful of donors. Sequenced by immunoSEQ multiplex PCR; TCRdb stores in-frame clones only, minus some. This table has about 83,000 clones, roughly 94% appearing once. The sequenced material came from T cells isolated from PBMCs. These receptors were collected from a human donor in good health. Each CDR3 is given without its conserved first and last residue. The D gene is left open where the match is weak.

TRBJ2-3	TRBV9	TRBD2	ASSGEGLDTDTQY
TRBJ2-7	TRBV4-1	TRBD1	ASSQPDREIYEQY
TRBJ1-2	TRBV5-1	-	ASSLWQNYGYT
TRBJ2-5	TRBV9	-	ASSSRDTETQY
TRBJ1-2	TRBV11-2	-	ASSLGTANGYT
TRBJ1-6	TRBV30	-	AWSDSYSGWNSPLH
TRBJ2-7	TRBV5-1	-	ASSSGASGVYEQY
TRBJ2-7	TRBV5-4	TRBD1	ASSGQAGDEQY
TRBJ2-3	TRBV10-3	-	AISGSVAQFTDTQY
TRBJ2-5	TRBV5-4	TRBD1	ASSVGQVQETQY
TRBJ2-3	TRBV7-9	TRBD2	ATHTPPRLAGVTDTQY
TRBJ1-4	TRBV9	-	ASSVGGFNEKLF
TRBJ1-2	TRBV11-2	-	ASSLGPRGGYT
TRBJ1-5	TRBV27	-	ASRPGSNQPQH
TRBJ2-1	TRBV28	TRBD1	ASSLPGQGAGEQF
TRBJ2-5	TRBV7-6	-	ASSPVPWETQY
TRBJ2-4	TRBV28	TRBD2	ASSTLAGPLGRNIQY
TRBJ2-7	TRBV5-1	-	ASSLGGYEQY
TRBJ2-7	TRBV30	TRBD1	AGLTGGRPYEQY
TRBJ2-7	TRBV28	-	ASSFFNYEQY
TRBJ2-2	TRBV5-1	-	ASSLWQGTGELF
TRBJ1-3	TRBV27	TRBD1	ASSARDRPNTIY
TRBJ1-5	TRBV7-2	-	ASSLAGTANQPQH
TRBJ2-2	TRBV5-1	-	ASWGGFNRAYGELF
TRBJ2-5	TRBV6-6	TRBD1	ASRTGTGGLETQY
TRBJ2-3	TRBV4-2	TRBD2	ASGASGGVTDTQY
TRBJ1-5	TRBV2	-	ASSDYNQPQH
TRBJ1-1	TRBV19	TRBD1	ASSMIQGRTEAF
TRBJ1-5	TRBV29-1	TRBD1	SVAGQGNQPQH
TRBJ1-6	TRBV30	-	AWSSRQSSYNSPLH
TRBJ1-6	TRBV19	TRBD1	AGKQGNSPLH
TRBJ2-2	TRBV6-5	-	ASGAYTGELF
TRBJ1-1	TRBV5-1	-	ATGLGGQGNTEAF
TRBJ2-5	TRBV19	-	ASSMRERETQY
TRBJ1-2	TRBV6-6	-	ASSDKGGRDGYT
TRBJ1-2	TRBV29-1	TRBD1	SVGRDRGGGYT
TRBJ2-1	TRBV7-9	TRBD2	ASSLEGLGAENEQF
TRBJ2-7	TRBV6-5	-	ASSLGYEQY
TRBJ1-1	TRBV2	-	ASSESGNTEAF
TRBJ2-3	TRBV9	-	ASSVAERFTDTQY
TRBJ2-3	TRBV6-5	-	ASSSEPGTQY
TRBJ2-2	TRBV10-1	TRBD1	ASRRQGNTGELF
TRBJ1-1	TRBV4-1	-	ASSQDRGGMNTEAF
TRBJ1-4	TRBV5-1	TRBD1	ASSLGGTNEKLF
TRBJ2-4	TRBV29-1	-	SVELGQAKNIQY
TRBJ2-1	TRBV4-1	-	ASLELTSNEQF
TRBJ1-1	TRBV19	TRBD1	ASSSRDRVATF
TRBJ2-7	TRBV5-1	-	ASSSFGFTYEQY
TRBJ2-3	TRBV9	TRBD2	ASRAGVSDTQY
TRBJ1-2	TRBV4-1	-	ASSQEGSDETNYGYT
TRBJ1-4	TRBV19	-	ASSPRHTANEKLF
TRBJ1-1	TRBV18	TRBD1	ASSPLWDRGFETEAF
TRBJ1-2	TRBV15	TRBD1	ATSRDRDRFYGYT
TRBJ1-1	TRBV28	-	ASSQPRGGMNTEAF
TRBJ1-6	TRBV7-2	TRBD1	ASSPPTGGYSPLH
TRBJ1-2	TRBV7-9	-	ASSRVDGGTGGYT
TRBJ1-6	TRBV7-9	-	ASGHYSGDSPLH
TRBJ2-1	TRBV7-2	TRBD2	ASNPPGGPNEQF
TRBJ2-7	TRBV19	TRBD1	ASSPGTGPYEQY